A single sample is the source of the 15 T cell receptor beta chains below, sequenced in a study of tumor T cells in aggressive B-cell lymphoma. Only in-frame clones appear in the TCRdb table, and some are missing; sequencing was by immunoSEQ multiplex PCR. The repertoire consists of more than 3,000 clones, with under 75% occurring once and the leading ten covering around 9.7%. The sequencing sample was made of tumor tissue. These receptor sequences come from an adult with diffuse large B cell lymphoma.

This sequence joins TRBV28 and TRBJ2-7; possibly TRBD1 for D (5 bases). CDR1 is MDHEN and CDR2 is SYDVKM in the germline V gene. The CDR3 has 16 residues. Trimming removed 4 bases at V and 3 bases at J, with 19 bases between. CDR3 coding DNA: TGTGCCAGCAGTTCATCCAGCTCGACAGATAACTACGAGCAGTACTTC. Its protein product is CASSSSSSTDNYEQYF. The full variable domain, rest sourced from reference TRBV28 and TRBJ2-7, is DVKVTQSSRYLVKRTGEKVFLECVQDMDHENMFWYRQDPGLGLRLIYFSYDVKMKEKGDIPEGYSVSREKKERFSLILESASTNQTSMYLCASSSSSSTDNYEQYFGPGTRLTVT.

By share, this clone ranks as large. The rearrangement uses TRBV2 and TRBJ2-2; 8 bases map to TRBD1. This CDR3 has 15 amino acids. Trimming removed 5 bases from V and 6 bases from J; junction bases left unmatched: 8. Germline V gene lookup returns CDR1 SNHLY and CDR2 FYNNEI. CDR3 in amino acids: CASSPDRVGAGELFF. CDR3 DNA: TGTGCCAGCAGTCCGGACAGGGTGGGGGCCGGGGAGCTGTTTTTT.

This chain joins TRBV5-4 and TRBJ2-7; D might be TRBD2 (5 bases). Germline CDR1 is SGHNT and CDR2 is YYREEE (reference sequence). CDR3 size: 15 residues. With 1 base removed from V and 5 bases from J, the gap between germline ends came to 16 bases. CDR3 amino acids: CASSLRGGSRNEQYF. CDR3 nucleotide sequence: TGTGCCAGCAGCTTGCGAGGCGGGTCTCGGAACGAGCAGTACTTC.

The chain joins TRBV2 to TRBJ2-7, with D unresolved. Germline loops: CDR1 SNHLY, CDR2 FYNNEI. V lost 4 bases, J lost 5 bases, and 6 bases lay in between. The CDR3 contains 11 residues. CDR3 residues: CASSARNEQYF. The CDR3, as DNA: TGTGCCAGCAGTGCTAGAAACGAGCAGTACTTC.

This sequence joins TRBV2 and TRBJ2-1; 8 bases line up with TRBD1. Germline CDR1 is SNHLY and CDR2 is FYNNEI. Trimming at V came to 3 bases and at J to 2 bases, leaving 6 bases not matched to a gene. The CDR3 is 16 amino acids. CDR3 bases: TGTGCCAGCAGTGAGGAGGGACAGGCAGCCTACAATGAGCAGTTCTTC. As protein: CASSEEGQAAYNEQFF. The whole variable domain, remainder taken from reference TRBV2 and TRBJ2-1, is EPEVTQTPSHQVTQMGQEVILRCVPISNHLYFYWYRQILGQKVEFLVSFYNNEISEKSEIFDDQFSVERPDGSNFTLKIRSTKLEDSAMYFCASSEEGQAAYNEQFFGPGTRLTVL.

The gene calls are TRBV30 and TRBJ2-7; 8 positions match TRBD2. After removal of 4 bases from V and 9 bases from J, the junction contained 17 bases not matched to a gene. CDR1 GTSNPN and CDR2 SVGIG come from the germline V gene (reference sequence). The CDR3 length is 15 residues. The CDR3 loop reads CAWTKGSSGLSGQYF. CDR3 DNA: TGTGCCTGGACCAAAGGCTCTAGCGGGCTTAGCGGGCAGTACTTC.

This rearrangement joins TRBV29-1 to TRBJ2-2, with 9 bases fitting TRBD1. The CDR3 loop spans 15 amino acids. Germline values: CDR1 SQVTM, CDR2 ANQGSEA. V trimming: 2 bases; J trimming: 5 bases; junction bases outside the gene matches: 6. The CDR3 coding sequence is TGCAGCGTTGAATTGGGGACAGGGCGGACCGGGGAGCTGTTTTTT. Amino acids: CSVELGTGRTGELFF.

The chain recombines TRBV4-2 with TRBJ1-4; D remains ambiguous. In germline, CDR1 is LGHNA, CDR2 YNFKEQ. The CDR3 is made up of 14 amino acids. Trimming removed 0 bases from V and 15 bases from J, with 17 bases in between. This chain's CDR3 is CASSQDRGEGWVFF. DNA of the CDR3: TGTGCCAGCAGCCAAGATCGAGGTGAGGGCTGGGTGTTTTTT.

The chain carries TRBV2 and TRBJ1-4; no definite D call. The V and J ends lost 4 bases and 3 bases respectively, with 6 bases between them. Germline V gives CDR1 SNHLY, CDR2 FYNNEI. The CDR3 length is 13 residues. CDR3 sequence (DNA): TGTGCCAGCAGTGCCCAGGCTAATGAAAAACTGTTTTTT. Translating it yields CASSAQANEKLFF. Full variable domain (missing parts from reference TRBV2 and TRBJ1-4): EPEVTQTPSHQVTQMGQEVILRCVPISNHLYFYWYRQILGQKVEFLVSFYNNEISEKSEIFDDQFSVERPDGSNFTLKIRSTKLEDSAMYFCASSAQANEKLFFGSGTQLSVL.

The J gene is TRBJ2-7, the V gene TRBV7-2; D might be TRBD1 (5 bases). The ends were cut back, 5 bases at V and 3 bases at J, with 11 bases in the middle. This CDR3 has 13 amino acids. The germline V gene has CDR1 SGHTA and CDR2 FQGNSA. CDR3 region: CASSILRGYEQYF. The CDR3 DNA follows: TGTGCCAGCAGCATCCTAAGGGGCTACGAGCAGTACTTC.

The chain uses TRBV15 and TRBJ2-3; tentatively, D is TRBD1 (6 bases). The germline V gene encodes CDR1 LNHNV and CDR2 YYDKDF (reference sequence). This CDR3 comprises 14 residues. The V end was cut by 8 bases, the J end by 0 bases, with 12 bases between. CDR3 sequence (DNA): TGTGCCACCCCCGGACAGCCAAGCACAGATACGCAGTATTTT. Translating it yields CATPGQPSTDTQYF.

The chain recombines TRBV28 with TRBJ2-7; perhaps TRBD2 as D (6 bases). This CDR3 comprises 14 residues. The germline V gene encodes CDR1 MDHEN and CDR2 SYDVKM. The V end was cut by 9 bases, the J end by 0 bases, with 15 bases between. The CDR3 spells CASFPSDSSYEQYF. The CDR3 bases are TGTGCCAGTTTTCCTAGCGATAGCTCCTACGAGCAGTACTTC.

The chain joins TRBV28 to TRBJ2-7; TRBD2 is a possible D gene (5 bases). This CDR3 is 14 amino acids long. V lost 4 bases and J lost 0, with 10 bases in between. The germline V gene encodes CDR1 MDHEN and CDR2 SYDVKM. CDR3 in amino acids: CASSSGMTSYEQYF. The DNA of the CDR3 is TGTGCCAGCAGTTCGGGGATGACCTCCTACGAGCAGTACTTC.

The chain combines TRBV27 with TRBJ1-2, with D perhaps TRBD1 (6 bases). The CDR3 consists of 15 residues. The germline CDR1 and CDR2 sequences are MNHEY and SMNVEV (reference sequence). The V and J ends lost 3 bases and 0 bases respectively, with 11 bases between them. CDR3 sequence (DNA): TGTGCCAGCAGTTTCGAATACAGGGCTAACTATGGCTACACCTTC. Translation: CASSFEYRANYGYTF.

The count of this clone is one. The chain carries TRBV7-2 and TRBJ2-7; TRBD2 agrees at 7 bases. The CDR3 is 14 amino acids. Germline loops: CDR1 SGHTA, CDR2 FQGNSA. The V and J ends lost 5 bases and 0 bases, in that order; junction bases with no gene match: 4. This chain's CDR3 is CASSPSGVSYEQYF. CDR3 DNA sequence: TGTGCCAGCAGCCCTAGCGGAGTCTCCTACGAGCAGTACTTC.